This T cell receptor (beta chain) was sequenced in a study of graft-versus-host responses after intestinal transplantation (dated by TCRdb to about 2021). Looking at the study overall: The transplants that recipients received were multivisceral, liver-intestinal, or isolated intestinal. Donor T cell macrochimerism was defined as a peak of at least 4% donor T cells among recipient peripheral blood mononuclear cells. To identify alloreactive clones, pre-transplant mixed lymphocyte reaction products were sequenced and compared with unstimulated pre-transplant donor and recipient T cells. Graft-versus-host and host-versus-graft alloreactive T cell clones were tracked in the graft, circulation and bone marrow after intestinal transplantation using bulk TCR-beta CDR3 sequencing. Samples from a few later patients were sequenced in-house on an Illumina MiSeq with MiXCR processing rather than by the commercial service. A cohort of some 24 intestinal transplant recipients, including one retransplant, was enrolled, and a few patients lacking pretransplant specimens were excluded. Every recipient was given anti-thymocyte globulin induction, then maintenance tacrolimus and steroids for around three years.

Libraries were made using the immunoSEQ multiplex PCR assay. For most patients, high-throughput TCR-beta CDR3 sequencing of genomic DNA was performed by Adaptive Biotechnologies. As for the authors' bioinformatics: TCR sequencing data were retrieved from Adaptive's ImmunoSEQ software for 15 to 20 patients, whereas three other patients were processed with MiXCR and VDJtools. Because the origin of CDR3 nucleotide sequences shared between donor and recipient could not be assigned, those sequences were removed. Alloreactive clones required at least 2-fold expansion over unstimulated cells and minimum CFSE-low frequency of 0.002% (template counts) or 0.001% (read counts). Clones detected in sequenced pre-transplant spleen, lymph node, or MLR CFSE-low populations of the donor or recipient were defined as mappable. The cumulative frequency of alloreactive clones was calculated as a percentage of all sequences, weighted by copy number. Here the immuneACCESS table is served through TCRdb, limited to in-frame sequences with V and J called. Missing clones are a known gap in these copies; in checked studies unresolved V genes cover under half, and the rest lacks a known reason. The V and J calls and the clone size are those of that table, but D and trimming were determined from the DNA. The sample records more than 13,000 clones, approximately 70% of which are singletons. The leading ten clones occupy roughly a quarter of the sample.

This clone has only a few counts. This clone's antigen is unknown. No much larger clone is present one base from it, and per-base qualities are unavailable. Intraepithelial and lamina propria lymphocytes were isolated from graft specimens using dithiothreitol, EDTA incubations and collagenase D digestion. Serial intestinal graft biopsy specimens collected up to 600 days after transplant underwent bulk TCR-beta sequencing. The germline V gene (reference sequence) yields SEHNR for CDR1 and FQNEAQ for CDR2. From V the trimming removes 2 bases and from J it removes 7 bases, while the gene matches leave 6 bases of the junction unaccounted for. From the cysteine up to the phenylalanine, the CDR3 has a length of 15 residues. Just CDR3 DNA is preserved here, 45 bases in frame from base 1. Study-wide conclusions, independent of this receptor: Conclusions were limited by the relatively low number and heterogeneity of intestinal transplant patients. Early after transplant, peak levels of circulating GvH clones were found to be associated with declines in HvG clones. In the allografts of patients with donor T cell macrochimerism, GvH to HvG T cell clonal ratios were high. GvH clones were detected in recipient bone marrow, and some of these GvH clones were observed earlier in ileal mucosa or blood, consistent with an intestinal mucosal origin.

The V gene is TRBV7-9 and the J gene is TRBJ2-1, with 9 bases in between that match TRBD2. The TCR was taken from a human patient who received an intestinal transplant, so some T cells may come from the graft donor. The source material was ileum tissue, sampled 717 days after intestinal transplantation. This receptor has the CDR3 CASSLKWREGNEQFF. The nucleotides read TGTGCCAGCAGCTTAAAGTGGCGGGAGGGGAATGAGCAGTTCTTC. The variable domain in full, with residues beyond the CDR3 obtained from the reference TRBV7-9 and TRBJ2-1 genes, is DTGVSQNPRHKITKRGQNVTFRCDPISEHNRLYWYRQTLGQGPEFLTYFQNEAQLEKSRLLSDRFSAERPKGSFSTLEIQRTEQGDSAMYLCASSLKWREGNEQFFGPGTRLTVL.